Listed below are T cell receptor beta chains from one sample, sequenced in a study of cytomegalovirus exposure and HLA in healthy donors. TCRdb's copy holds only in-frame clones and misses some; the assay was immunoSEQ multiplex PCR. This table holds approximately 100,000 clones, around a tenth found once. Sequenced material: PBMCs. The receptors stem from a man aged 45 to 65 in good health and CMV-seropositive. Both conserved end residues are part of each CDR3. A D gene is named only where the DNA matches it firmly.

cdr3_aa	j_call	d_call	v_call
CATSRDLNRGPGSYGYTF	TRBJ1-2	TRBD1	TRBV15
CAISELAEEQFF	TRBJ2-1	.	TRBV10-3
CASSEGRSGYTF	TRBJ1-2	.	TRBV2
CASSQTQGNTGELFF	TRBJ2-2	.	TRBV4-3
CASSLGVLEGANGYEQYF	TRBJ2-7	.	TRBV5-1
CASSKITGGGMGNQPQHF	TRBJ1-5	TRBD1	TRBV19
CASSPGLGRADTQYF	TRBJ2-3	.	TRBV7-3
CASSWGTDPQHF	TRBJ1-5	TRBD1	TRBV5-6
CASSEIYRGGITDTQYF	TRBJ2-3	.	TRBV6-1
CASSMTSGRSGELFF	TRBJ2-2	TRBD2	TRBV27
CASTRGWNTGELFF	TRBJ2-2	.	TRBV19
CASSVAQIFSGNTIYF	TRBJ1-3	.	TRBV9
CASRRRDRLAGTGELFF	TRBJ2-2	TRBD1	TRBV19
CSAFGSGANVLTF	TRBJ2-6	.	TRBV29-1
CASSEGQAYNSPLHF	TRBJ1-6	TRBD1	TRBV9
CASSPEDRGKYGYTF	TRBJ1-2	TRBD1	TRBV28
CSVRTSGASSYNEQFF	TRBJ2-1	TRBD2	TRBV29-1
CASSFRGSSTDTQYF	TRBJ2-3	.	TRBV5-1
CASRGFGQEAFF	TRBJ1-1	.	TRBV2
CATLRPGMNTEAFF	TRBJ1-1	.	TRBV10-3